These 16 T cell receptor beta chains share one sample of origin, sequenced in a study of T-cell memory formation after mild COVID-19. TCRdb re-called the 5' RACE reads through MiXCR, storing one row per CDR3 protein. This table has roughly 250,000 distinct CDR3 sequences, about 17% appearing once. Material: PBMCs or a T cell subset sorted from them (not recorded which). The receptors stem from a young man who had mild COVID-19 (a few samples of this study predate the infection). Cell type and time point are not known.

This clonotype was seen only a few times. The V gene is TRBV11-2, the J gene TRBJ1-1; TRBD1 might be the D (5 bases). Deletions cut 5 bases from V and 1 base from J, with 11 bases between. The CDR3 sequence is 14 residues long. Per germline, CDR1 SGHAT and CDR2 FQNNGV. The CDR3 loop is CASSPMTENTEAFF. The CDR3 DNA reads TGTGCCAGCAGCCCTATGACAGAGAACACTGAAGCTTTCTTT.

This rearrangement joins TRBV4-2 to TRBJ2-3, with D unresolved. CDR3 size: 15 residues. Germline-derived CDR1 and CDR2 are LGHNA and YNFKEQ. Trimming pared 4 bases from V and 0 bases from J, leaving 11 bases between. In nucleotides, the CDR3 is TGTGCCAGCAGCCTCTTCTTTGTAAGCACAGATACGCAGTATTTT. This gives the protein CASSLFFVSTDTQYF.

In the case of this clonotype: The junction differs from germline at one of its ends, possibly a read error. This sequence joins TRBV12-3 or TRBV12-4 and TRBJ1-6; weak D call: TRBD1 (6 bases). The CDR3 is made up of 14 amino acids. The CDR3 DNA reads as TGTGCCAGCAGAGAGGACAGCTATAATTCACCACTCCACTTT. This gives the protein CASREDSYNSPLHF.

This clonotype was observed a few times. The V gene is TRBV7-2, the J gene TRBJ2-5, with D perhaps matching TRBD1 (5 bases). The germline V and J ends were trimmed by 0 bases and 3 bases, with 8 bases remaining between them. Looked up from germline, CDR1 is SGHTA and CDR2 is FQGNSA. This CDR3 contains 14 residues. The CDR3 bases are TGTGCCAGCAGCTTAGCGACAGCTAAAGAGACCCAGTACTTC. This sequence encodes CASSLATAKETQYF.

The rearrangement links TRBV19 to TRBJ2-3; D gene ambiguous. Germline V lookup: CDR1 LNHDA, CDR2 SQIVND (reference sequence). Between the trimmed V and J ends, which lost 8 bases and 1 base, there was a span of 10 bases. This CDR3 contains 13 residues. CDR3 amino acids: CASPLPGTDTQYF. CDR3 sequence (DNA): TGTGCCAGTCCCCTACCGGGCACAGATACGCAGTATTTT.

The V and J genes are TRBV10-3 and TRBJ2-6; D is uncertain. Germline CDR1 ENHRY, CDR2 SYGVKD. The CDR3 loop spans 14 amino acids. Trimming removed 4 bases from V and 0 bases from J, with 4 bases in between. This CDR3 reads CAISADSGANVLTF. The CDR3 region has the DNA TGTGCCATCAGTGCCGACTCTGGGGCCAACGTCCTGACTTTC.

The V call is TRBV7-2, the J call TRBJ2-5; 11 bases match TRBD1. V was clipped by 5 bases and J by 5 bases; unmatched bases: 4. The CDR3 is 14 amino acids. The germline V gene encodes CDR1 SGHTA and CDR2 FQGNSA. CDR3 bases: TGTGCCAGCAGCATGGACAGGGGGCGGGAGACCCAGTACTTC. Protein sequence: CASSMDRGRETQYF.

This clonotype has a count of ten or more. The CDR3 is CASSPSLVGPGANVLTF. The CDR3 DNA reads TGCGCCAGCAGTCCGAGTTTGGTGGGACCTGGGGCCAACGTCCTGACTTTC. The gene calls are TRBV5-1 and TRBJ2-6; D may correspond to TRBD1 or TRBD2 (5 bases each). The ends were cut back, 5 bases at V and 2 bases at J, with 17 bases in the middle. The V gene's germline CDR1 is SGHRS and CDR2 YFSETQ. This CDR3 is built from 17 residues.

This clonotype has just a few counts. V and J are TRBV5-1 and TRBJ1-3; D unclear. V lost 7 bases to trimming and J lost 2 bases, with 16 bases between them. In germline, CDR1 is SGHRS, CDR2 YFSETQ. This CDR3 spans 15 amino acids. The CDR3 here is CASAPEAGAGNTIYF. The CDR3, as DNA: TGCGCCAGCGCTCCGGAGGCAGGAGCTGGAAACACCATATATTTT. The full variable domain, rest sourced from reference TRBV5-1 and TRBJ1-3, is KAGVTQTPRYLIKTRGQQVTLSCSPISGHRSVSWYQQTPGQGLQFLFEYFSETQRNKGNFPGRFSGRQFSNSRSEMNVSTLELGDSALYLCASAPEAGAGNTIYFGEGSWLTVV.

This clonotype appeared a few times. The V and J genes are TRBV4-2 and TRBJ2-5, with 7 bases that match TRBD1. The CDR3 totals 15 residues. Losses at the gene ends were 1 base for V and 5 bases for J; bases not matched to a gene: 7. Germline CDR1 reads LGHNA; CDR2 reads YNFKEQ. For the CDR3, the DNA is TGTGCCAGCAGCCAAGGAACAGGGGAGACGGAGACCCAGTACTTC. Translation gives CASSQGTGETETQYF.

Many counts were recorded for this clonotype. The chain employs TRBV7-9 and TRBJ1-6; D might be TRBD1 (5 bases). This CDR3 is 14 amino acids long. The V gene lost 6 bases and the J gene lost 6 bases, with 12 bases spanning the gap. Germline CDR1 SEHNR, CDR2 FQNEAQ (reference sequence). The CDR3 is CASSGGGFNSPLHF. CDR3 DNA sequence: TGTGCCAGCAGTGGTGGGGGATTTAATTCACCCCTCCACTTT.

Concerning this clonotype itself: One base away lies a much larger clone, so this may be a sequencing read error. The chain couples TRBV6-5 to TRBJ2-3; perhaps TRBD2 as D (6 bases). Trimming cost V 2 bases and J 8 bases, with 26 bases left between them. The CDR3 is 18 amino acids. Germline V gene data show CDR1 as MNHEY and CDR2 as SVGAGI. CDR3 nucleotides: TGTGCCAGCAGTTACCCGATCCCAGGATCCCCTATTAGCGGTACGCAGTATTTT. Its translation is CASSYPIPGSPISGTQYF.

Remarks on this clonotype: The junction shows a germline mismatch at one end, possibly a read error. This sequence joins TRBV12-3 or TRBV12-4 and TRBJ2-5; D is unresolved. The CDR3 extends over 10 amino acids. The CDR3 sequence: CAKPYIQFDF. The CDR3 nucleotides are TGTGCCAAGCCCTATATCCAGTTTGACTTC.

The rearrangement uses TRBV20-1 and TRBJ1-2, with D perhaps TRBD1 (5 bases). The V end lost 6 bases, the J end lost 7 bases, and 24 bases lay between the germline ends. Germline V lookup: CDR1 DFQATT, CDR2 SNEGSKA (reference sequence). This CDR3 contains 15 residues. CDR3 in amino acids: CSAPGLDDPFFGYTF. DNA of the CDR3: TGCAGTGCACCGGGACTTGACGATCCGTTCTTTGGCTACACCTTC.

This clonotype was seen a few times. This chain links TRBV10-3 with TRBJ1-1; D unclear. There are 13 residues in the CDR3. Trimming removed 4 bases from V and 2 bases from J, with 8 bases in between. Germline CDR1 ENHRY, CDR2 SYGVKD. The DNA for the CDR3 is TGTGCCATCAGTGCAACGAGTAACACTGAAGCTTTCTTT. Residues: CAISATSNTEAFF.

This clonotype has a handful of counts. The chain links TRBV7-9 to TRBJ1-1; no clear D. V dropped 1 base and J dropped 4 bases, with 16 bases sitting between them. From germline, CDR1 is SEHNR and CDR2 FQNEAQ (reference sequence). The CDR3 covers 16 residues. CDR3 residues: CASSLDQYSTSTEAFF. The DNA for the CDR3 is TGTGCCAGCAGCTTAGATCAATATTCTACGTCCACTGAAGCTTTCTTT. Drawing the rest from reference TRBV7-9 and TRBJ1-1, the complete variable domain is DTGVSQNPRHKITKRGQNVTFRCDPISEHNRLYWYRQTLGQGPEFLTYFQNEAQLEKSRLLSDRFSAERPKGSFSTLEIQRTEQGDSAMYLCASSLDQYSTSTEAFFGQGTRLTVV.